These 24 T cell receptor beta chains share one sample of origin, sequenced in a study of PD-L1 blockade in urothelial cancer. Generated by immunoSEQ multiplex PCR, the TCRdb table keeps only in-frame clones and is missing some. The profile shows 80,000 to 90,000 clones, more than 70% of them singletons. Time point in this sample: pretreatment peripheral blood. The source material was PBMCs, sampled around atezolizumab (anti-PD-L1) treatment. The origin of the receptors is a man aged 60 to 75 with urothelial cancer.

The chain links TRBV2 to TRBJ2-1, with D possibly TRBD2 on 6 matching bases. V was trimmed by 3 bases and J by 10 bases, leaving 19 bases between them. The germline CDR1 and CDR2 sequences are SNHLY and FYNNEI. The CDR3 spans 15 residues. Here the CDR3 DNA reads TGTGCCAGCAGTGAGGTCGGACTACTATCACGCGAGCAGTTCTTC. Its protein product is CASSEVGLLSREQFF.

V is TRBV7-8 and J is TRBJ2-7; TRBD2 might be the D (5 bases). Germline V gives CDR1 SGHVS, CDR2 FQNEAQ. The V gene lost 1 base and the J gene lost 4 bases, with 17 bases spanning the gap. The CDR3 extends over 16 amino acids. The CDR3 DNA is TGTGCCAGCAGCTTAGGGGGAGAGTGGGTGGAATACGAGCAGTACTTC. Its protein product is CASSLGGEWVEYEQYF.

The sample holds one count of this clone. The chain uses TRBV27 and TRBJ2-3, with TRBD1 matching over 8 bases. Per germline, CDR1 MNHEY and CDR2 SMNVEV (reference sequence). V trimming: 7 bases; J trimming: 3 bases; junction bases outside the gene matches: 6. CDR3 length: 14 amino acids. CDR3 region: CASTKQGGTDTQYF. CDR3 nucleotides: TGTGCCAGCACCAAACAGGGGGGAACAGATACGCAGTATTTT.

In this sample, this clone turned up a few times. The J gene is TRBJ1-2, the V gene TRBV4-2; 9 positions match TRBD1. After removal of 1 base from V and 4 bases from J, the junction contained 7 bases not matched to a gene. Germline assignment: CDR1 LGHNA and CDR2 YNFKEQ. This CDR3 has 16 amino acids. In DNA form, the CDR3 reads TGTGCCAGCAGCCAAGGGTCCGGGACAGGGATCTATGGCTACACCTTC. Translation: CASSQGSGTGIYGYTF.

This clone was picked up one time. The rearrangement joins TRBV5-4 to TRBJ1-3; D unclear. This CDR3 contains 16 residues. Between the trimmed V and J ends, which lost 2 bases and 0 bases, there was a span of 12 bases. The germline gives CDR1 SGHNT, CDR2 YYREEE (reference sequence). This CDR3 reads CASSFTTRLSGNTIYF. The CDR3, as DNA: TGTGCCAGCAGCTTCACAACCAGGCTCTCTGGAAACACCATATATTTT.

In nucleotides, the CDR3 is TGTGCCAGCAGTGCCCCTAGCGGGGTAGAGACCCAGTACTTC. It codes for CASSAPSGVETQYF. V gene TRBV6-5 combines with J gene TRBJ2-5, with 9 bases fitting TRBD2. V lost 5 bases to trimming and J lost 4 bases; unmatched junction nucleotides: 5. Germline V gene sequence: CDR1 MNHEY, CDR2 SVGAGI. This CDR3 is 14 amino acids long.

This clone occurred a few times. V usage is TRBV6-5 and J usage is TRBJ2-7; tentative D call: TRBD1 (6 bases). CDR3 length: 12 amino acids. Deletions cut 6 bases from V and 6 bases from J, with 12 bases between. Looked up from germline, CDR1 is MNHEY and CDR2 is SVGAGI. CDR3 DNA sequence: TGTGCCAGCAGCAAGACAGGAATCGAGCAGTACTTC. This sequence encodes CASSKTGIEQYF.

The rearrangement links TRBV10-3 to TRBJ2-3, with TRBD2 matching over 11 bases. CDR3 length: 17 amino acids. Looked up from germline, CDR1 is ENHRY and CDR2 is SYGVKD. The trim removed 3 bases at V and 3 bases at J, leaving 8 bases unmatched. The CDR3 sequence: CAISEWVAGGATDTQYF. The DNA for the CDR3 is TGTGCCATCAGTGAATGGGTAGCGGGAGGGGCGACAGATACGCAGTATTTT.

The V gene is TRBV11-2, the J gene TRBJ2-5; possible D gene TRBD1, 5 bases. Trimming pared 0 bases from V and 1 base from J, leaving 6 bases between. Germline values: CDR1 SGHAT, CDR2 FQNNGV. This CDR3 comprises 14 residues. This chain's CDR3 is CASSLDRAQETQYF. CDR3 coding DNA: TGTGCCAGCAGCTTAGACAGGGCCCAAGAGACCCAGTACTTC.

CDR3 nucleotides: TGTGCCAGCAGCCAGAAGACAGGGTTAGCAGATACGCAGTATTTT. Encoded protein: CASSQKTGLADTQYF. The rearrangement links TRBV7-9 to TRBJ2-3, with 7 bases that match TRBD1. This CDR3 spans 15 amino acids. V gave up 5 bases and J gave up 4 bases; unmatched junction bases: 9. Germline values: CDR1 SEHNR, CDR2 FQNEAQ (reference sequence).

The J gene is TRBJ1-1, the V gene TRBV7-2; D is unclear. This CDR3 is 15 amino acids long. V was cut by 0 bases and J by 3 bases, with 11 bases left in between. The germline gives CDR1 SGHTA, CDR2 FQGNSA. In nucleotides, the CDR3 is TGTGCCAGCAGCTTAGCATATGACGGGTACACTGAAGCTTTCTTT. It specifies CASSLAYDGYTEAFF.

This clone was recorded only once. This chain joins TRBV5-1 and TRBJ2-5; 8 bases are a match to TRBD2. The CDR3 contains 14 residues. Losses at the gene ends were 3 bases for V and 3 bases for J; bases not matched to a gene: 4. The germline CDR1 and CDR2 sequences are SGHRS and YFSETQ. This CDR3 reads CASSSSGGEETQYF. The DNA of the CDR3 is TGCGCCAGCAGCTCTTCGGGAGGGGAAGAGACCCAGTACTTC.

The J gene is TRBJ2-5, the V gene TRBV5-1; no clear D gene. CDR1 SGHRS and CDR2 YFSETQ come from the germline V gene. The CDR3 runs 15 residues. Between the trimmed V and J ends, which lost 4 bases and 2 bases, there was a span of 15 bases. The CDR3 DNA follows: TGCGCCAGCAGCAGAGGAGACCGAATACAAGAGACCCAGTACTTC. This sequence encodes CASSRGDRIQETQYF.

The V call is TRBV6-4, the J call TRBJ2-7; 8 nucleotides align to TRBD1. V was clipped by 4 bases and J by 0 bases; unmatched bases: 8. The germline gives CDR1 MRHNA, CDR2 SNTAGT. The CDR3 consists of 16 residues. The DNA for the CDR3 is TGTGCCAGCAGTGTACCGGGACAGGTGGACTCCTACGAGCAGTACTTC. Protein: CASSVPGQVDSYEQYF.

V and J are TRBV5-1 and TRBJ1-1, with 8 bases that match TRBD1. Germline-derived CDR1 and CDR2 are SGHRS and YFSETQ. Trimming took 4 bases from V and 5 from J; bases not matched to a gene: 4. CDR3 length: 13 residues. The CDR3 reads CASSGTGRTEAFF. CDR3 sequence (DNA): TGCGCCAGCAGCGGGACAGGACGTACTGAAGCTTTCTTT.

The V call is TRBV28, the J call TRBJ2-7, with D maybe TRBD1 (5 bases). The CDR3 consists of 13 residues. V gave up 3 bases and J gave up 2 bases, with 8 bases separating them. The germline V gene encodes CDR1 MDHEN and CDR2 SYDVKM. The CDR3 spells CASSLGQTYEQYF. In DNA form, the CDR3 reads TGTGCCAGCAGTTTGGGGCAGACCTACGAGCAGTACTTC.

The chain has TRBV5-6 and TRBJ2-5, with 10 bases fitting TRBD2. This CDR3 region has 16 residues. V lost 0 bases to trimming and J lost 5 bases; unmatched junction nucleotides: 7. CDR1 is SGHDT and CDR2 is YYEEEE in the germline V gene. CDR3 residues: CASSLVLSGRAETQYF. CDR3 nucleotide sequence: TGTGCCAGCAGCTTGGTTTTAAGCGGGAGGGCCGAGACCCAGTACTTC.

This chain connects TRBV11-2 to TRBJ2-5; 7 bases match TRBD2. The CDR3 is 16 amino acids. The V gene end was trimmed by 5 bases and the J gene end by 4 bases; junction bases not matched to a gene: 13. Germline V gene sequence: CDR1 SGHAT, CDR2 FQNNGV. CDR3 amino acids: CASSARAGGEGETQYF. CDR3 nucleotides: TGTGCCAGCAGCGCCAGGGCGGGCGGGGAGGGAGAGACCCAGTACTTC.

The V and J genes are TRBV12-5 and TRBJ1-1; 8 positions match TRBD1. V gave up 1 base and J gave up 13 bases; unmatched junction bases: 20. There are 17 residues in the CDR3. Germline values: CDR1 LGHNT, CDR2 FRNRAP. The CDR3 region is CASGLASLGQAAPKGFF. CDR3 DNA: TGTGCTAGTGGTTTGGCCTCACTGGGACAGGCCGCTCCGAAAGGTTTCTTT. The full variable domain, rest sourced from reference TRBV12-5 and TRBJ1-1, is DARVTQTPRHKVTEMGQEVTMRCQPILGHNTVFWYRQTMMQGLELLAYFRNRAPLDDSGMPKDRFSAEMPDATLATLKIQPSEPRDSAVYFCASGLASLGQAAPKGFFGQGTRLTVV.

The chain is built from TRBV7-6 and TRBJ2-5, with D tentatively TRBD2 (5 bases). V lost 0 bases and J lost 3, with 11 bases in between. Germline CDR1 SGHVS, CDR2 FNYEAQ. The CDR3 loop spans 15 amino acids. The CDR3: CASSLAPGFEETQYF. DNA of the CDR3: TGTGCCAGCAGCTTAGCGCCGGGATTCGAAGAGACCCAGTACTTC.

The genes are TRBV27 and TRBJ1-1; D is unresolved. CDR3 length equals 15 residues. V was trimmed by 8 bases and J by 1 base, leaving 17 bases between them. Germline CDR1 is MNHEY and CDR2 is SMNVEV (reference sequence). CDR3 sequence (DNA): TGTGCCAGCCTAGCCTATACCCTGGGGAACACTGAAGCTTTCTTT. This codes for CASLAYTLGNTEAFF.

The rearrangement links TRBV5-8 to TRBJ2-7, with 8 nucleotides matching TRBD2. V lost 4 bases to trimming and J lost 2 bases; unmatched junction nucleotides: 8. This CDR3 spans 15 amino acids. Looked up from germline, CDR1 is SGHTS and CDR2 is YDEGEE. The CDR3 spells CASSPRLASPYEQYF. CDR3 coding DNA: TGTGCCAGCAGCCCAAGACTAGCGAGCCCCTACGAGCAGTACTTC.

The J gene is TRBJ2-3, the V gene TRBV7-3, with TRBD2 matching 7 bases. The germline CDR1 and CDR2 sequences are SGHTA and FQGTGA. This CDR3 has 16 amino acids. With 2 bases clipped from V and 0 bases from J, the junction kept 5 bases outside the gene matches. CDR3 region: CASSLLGGASTDTQYF. The CDR3, as DNA: TGTGCCAGCAGCTTATTGGGAGGGGCTAGCACAGATACGCAGTATTTT.

The gene calls are TRBV5-6 and TRBJ1-4; TRBD1 matches at 7 bases. Trimming cost V 2 bases and J 8 bases; bases outside gene matches: 6. The CDR3 is 14 amino acids. Per germline, CDR1 SGHDT and CDR2 YYEEEE. The CDR3 loop is CASSFRQGLEKLFF. The CDR3 DNA reads as TGTGCCAGCAGCTTTAGACAGGGTTTAGAAAAACTGTTTTTT.